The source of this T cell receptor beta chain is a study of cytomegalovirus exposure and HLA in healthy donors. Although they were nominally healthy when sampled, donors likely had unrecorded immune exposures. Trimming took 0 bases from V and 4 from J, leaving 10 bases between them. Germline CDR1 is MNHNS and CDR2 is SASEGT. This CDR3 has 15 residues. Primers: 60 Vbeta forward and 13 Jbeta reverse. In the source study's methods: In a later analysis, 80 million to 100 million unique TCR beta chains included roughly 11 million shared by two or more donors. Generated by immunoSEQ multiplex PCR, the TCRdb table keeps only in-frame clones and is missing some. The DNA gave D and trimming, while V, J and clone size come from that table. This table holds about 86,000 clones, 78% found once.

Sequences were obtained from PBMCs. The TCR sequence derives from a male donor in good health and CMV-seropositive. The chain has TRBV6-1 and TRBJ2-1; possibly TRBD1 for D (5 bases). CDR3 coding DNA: TGTGCCAGCAGTGAAGCATCGGCAGGGTACAATGAGCAGTTCTTC. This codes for CASSEASAGYNEQFF.